The clone carrying this TCR beta chain was recorded at least ten times. The data were taken from a study of T cells after yellow fever vaccination. TCRdb used MiXCR to reprocess the 5' RACE reads, holding one entry per CDR3 protein. Counted here are 200,000 to 300,000 distinct CDR3 sequences, around 3.5% occurring once; the ten biggest clones make up 15% to 20%. Trimming pared 2 bases from V and 0 bases from J, leaving 14 bases between. This CDR3 is 16 amino acids long. Germline V gene data show CDR1 as MNHNY and CDR2 as SVGAGI (reference sequence). The specimen comprised PBMCs, sampled 15 days after the yellow fever booster vaccination. The receptor comes from a man aged 18 to 29 who received the YFV17D yellow fever vaccine. This chain uses TRBV6-6 with TRBJ2-7; either TRBD1 or TRBD2 may fit D (5 bases each). The CDR3 DNA is TGTGCCAGCAGTTACGACCGAGGGGAAAGCTCCTACGAGCAGTACTTC. Protein: CASSYDRGESSYEQYF.